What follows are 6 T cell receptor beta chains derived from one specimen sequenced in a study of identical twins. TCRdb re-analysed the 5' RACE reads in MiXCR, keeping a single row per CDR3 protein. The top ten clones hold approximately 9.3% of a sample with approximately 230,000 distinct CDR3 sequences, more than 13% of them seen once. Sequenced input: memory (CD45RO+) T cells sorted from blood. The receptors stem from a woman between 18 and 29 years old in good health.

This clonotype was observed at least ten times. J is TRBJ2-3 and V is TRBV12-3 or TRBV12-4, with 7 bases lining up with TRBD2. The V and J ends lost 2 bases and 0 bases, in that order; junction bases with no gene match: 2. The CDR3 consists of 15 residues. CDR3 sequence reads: CASSLLAASTDTQYF. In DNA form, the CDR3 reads TGTGCCAGCAGTTTACTAGCGGCCAGCACAGATACGCAGTATTTT.

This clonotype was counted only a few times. CDR3 sequence reads: CASSLQGENKNIQYF. In DNA form, the CDR3 reads TGTGCCAGCAGCTTACAGGGGGAAAACAAAAACATTCAGTACTTC. The chain joins TRBV5-6 to TRBJ2-4; TRBD1 matches at 8 bases. V was clipped by 2 bases and J by 3 bases; unmatched bases: 4. In germline, CDR1 is SGHDT, CDR2 YYEEEE. The CDR3 totals 15 residues. Using reference TRBV5-6 and TRBJ2-4 for the parts outside the CDR3, the full variable domain is DAGVTQSPTHLIKTRGQQVTLRCSPKSGHDTVSWYQQALGQGPQFIFQYYEEEERQRGNFPDRFSGHQFPNYSSELNVNALLLGDSALYLCASSLQGENKNIQYFGAGTRLSVL.

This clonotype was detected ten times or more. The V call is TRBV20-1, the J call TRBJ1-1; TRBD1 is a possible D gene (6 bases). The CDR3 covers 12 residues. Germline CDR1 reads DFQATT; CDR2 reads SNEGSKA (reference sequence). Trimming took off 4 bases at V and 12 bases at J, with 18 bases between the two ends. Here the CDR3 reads CSATQGDTLTFF. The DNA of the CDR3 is TGCAGTGCTACACAAGGGGACACCCTAACTTTCTTT.

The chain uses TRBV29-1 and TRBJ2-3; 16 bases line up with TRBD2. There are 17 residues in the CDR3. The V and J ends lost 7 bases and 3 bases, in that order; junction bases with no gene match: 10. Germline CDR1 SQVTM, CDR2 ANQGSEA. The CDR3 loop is CSAGTSGRAGGTDTQYF. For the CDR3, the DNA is TGCAGCGCCGGGACTAGCGGGAGGGCCGGAGGTACAGATACGCAGTATTTT.

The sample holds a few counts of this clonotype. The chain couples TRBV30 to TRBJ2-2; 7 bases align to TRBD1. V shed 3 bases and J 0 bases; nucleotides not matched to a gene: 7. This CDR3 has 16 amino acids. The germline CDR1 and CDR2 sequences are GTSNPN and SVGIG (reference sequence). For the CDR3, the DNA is TGTGCCTGGAGGCCCCCGGGACAGACGAACACCGGGGAGCTGTTTTTT. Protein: CAWRPPGQTNTGELFF.

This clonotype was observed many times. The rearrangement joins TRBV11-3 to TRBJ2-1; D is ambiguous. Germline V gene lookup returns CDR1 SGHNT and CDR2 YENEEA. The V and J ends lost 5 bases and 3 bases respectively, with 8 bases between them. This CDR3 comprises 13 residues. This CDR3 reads CASSPILYNEQFF. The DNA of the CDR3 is TGTGCCAGCAGCCCTATCCTCTACAATGAGCAGTTCTTC.